The entry below gives a single T cell receptor beta chain sequence along with its context. Its antigen is as yet unknown. The CDR3 is made up of 15 amino acids. Losses at the gene ends were 1 base for V and 4 bases for J; bases not matched to a gene: 5. CDR1 and CDR2 (germline): SGHRS, YFSETQ. The record originates from a study of a mutant IDH1 vaccine in newly diagnosed glioma. Study overall: The treated population exhibited a male proportion of around 62%, a female proportion of 37.5%, and a mean age of around 40 years. Study observations and caveats: Among top peripheral T cell clonotypes, changes seemed unrelated to pseudoprogression.

Sequenced by immunoSEQ multiplex PCR; TCRdb stores in-frame clones only, minus some. There are roughly 50,000 clones in the sample; about 82% occur only once, and roughly 19% lies in the top ten. The time point is: baseline, week 1 (first vaccination visit). Treatment reported: pre-vaccination baseline after standard-of-care therapy. Specimen: PBMCs, collected from a glioma patient treated with radiotherapy, temozolomide or both. The TCR was taken from a man aged 18 to 35 with glioma. The J gene is TRBJ2-7, the V gene TRBV5-1; TRBD1 matches at 10 bases. The CDR3 loop reads CASSLQGQGGYEQYF. Here the CDR3 DNA reads TGCGCCAGCAGCTTGCAAGGACAGGGGGGATACGAGCAGTACTTC.